This T cell receptor (beta chain) is drawn from a study of shared clonotypes between healthy human individuals. Study-level results: Some clonotypes were shared by all four sorted-subset donors, while others were not shared. The non-shared ones had lower generation probabilities than the shared ones. The naive CD4 repertoires of a handful of donors were compared, and roughly 5% of clonotypes were shared. Despite large depth, rarefaction showed incomplete sorted-subset sequencing.

Terminally differentiated effector memory CD45RA+ cells were left out of the naive CD8 fraction, which was CD45RO-negative and positively selected for CCR7. Trimming stripped 0 bases from V and 0 bases from J, with 9 bases between. From germline, CDR1 is SGHTA and CDR2 FQGNSA. The CDR3 runs to 16 residues. As to this clone: Its antigen is still unknown.

Method: immunoSEQ multiplex PCR; TCRdb's copy keeps in-frame clones and lacks some. The table has around 1.9 million clones, about 92% seen once; the top ten hold more than 1.5%. The rearrangement links TRBV7-2 to TRBJ2-1, with D uncertain. The TCR was taken from a man aged 18 to 35 in good health. Some clones in this sample may be carry-over from other donors' samples. Sequenced: naive CD8+ T cells from PBMCs. CDR3 bases: TGTGCCAGCAGCTTAGCTGGCGGAGACTCCTACAATGAGCAGTTCTTC. This translates into CASSLAGGDSYNEQFF.